One sample yielded the 8 T cell receptor beta chains listed below, sequenced in a study of shared clonotypes between healthy human individuals. Sequencing was performed with immunoSEQ multiplex PCR; in TCRdb, only in-frame clones are kept and a portion is missing. Of approximately 2.3 million clones in the sample, just over 90% are singletons; the top ten hold approximately 0.4%. Source material: naive CD4+ T cells from PBMCs. Regarding subset: CD45RA+ positively selected. The receptors were sampled from a man between 18 and 35 years old in good health. Some clones in this sample may be carry-over from other donors' samples.

This chain connects TRBV10-3 to TRBJ2-7, with 7 bases matching TRBD1. The CDR3 length is 15 residues. CDR1 is ENHRY, CDR2 SYGVKD, per germline. J lost 2 bases, V lost 6 bases, and 10 bases had no gene match. The CDR3 DNA is TGTGCCATCAGGGACACGGGACAGAGCGCCTACGAGCAGTACTTC. Encoded protein: CAIRDTGQSAYEQYF.

The rearrangement uses TRBV7-3 and TRBJ2-5; TRBD1 matches 7 bases. The CDR3 runs 17 residues. Trimming took 2 bases from V and 2 from J; bases not matched to a gene: 11. CDR1 and CDR2 (germline): SGHTA, FQGTGA. This chain's CDR3 is CASSLLGDDRAQETQYF. The CDR3 region has the DNA TGTGCCAGCAGCTTACTAGGTGACGACAGGGCTCAAGAGACCCAGTACTTC.

In nucleotides, the CDR3 is TGCGCCAGCAGCTTGAGGCCAGCGGGCACTGAAGCTTTCTTT. This translates into CASSLRPAGTEAFF. The chain recombines TRBV5-1 with TRBJ1-1; D not certain. Looked up from germline, CDR1 is SGHRS and CDR2 is YFSETQ. With 1 base removed from V and 4 bases from J, the gap between germline ends came to 11 bases. The CDR3 runs to 14 residues.

V is TRBV7-8 and J is TRBJ2-7; TRBD1 is a possible D gene (6 bases). The germline V and J ends were trimmed by 5 bases and 11 bases, with 13 bases remaining between them. Germline V CDR1 and CDR2: SGHVS, FQNEAQ. The CDR3 extends over 11 amino acids. The DNA for the CDR3 is TGTGCCAGCAGCCAAGACAGGATAAAGTACTTC. Translating gives CASSQDRIKYF.

As concerns this clone: In the same sample, other DNA sequences code for this CDR3. The CDR3 here is CASSLLGGYTF. CDR3 nucleotides: TGTGCCAGCAGTTTATTGGGTGGCTACACCTTC. The genes are TRBV28 and TRBJ1-2; D gene uncertain. The V end was cut by 1 base, the J end by 7 bases, with 4 bases between. This CDR3 is 11 amino acids long. Germline V gives CDR1 MDHEN, CDR2 SYDVKM.

The chain is built from TRBV9 and TRBJ2-7; 7 nucleotides align to TRBD1. There are 13 residues in the CDR3. V shed 7 bases and J 2 bases; nucleotides not matched to a gene: 6. Germline values: CDR1 SGDLS, CDR2 YYNGEE. The CDR3 DNA sequence: TGTGCCAGCGAGGACAGGTGGACCTACGAGCAGTACTTC. Protein product: CASEDRWTYEQYF.

The rearrangement uses TRBV9 and TRBJ2-1; D may match TRBD1 or TRBD2 (5 bases each). The CDR3 totals 16 residues. Germline lookup yields CDR1 SGDLS and CDR2 YYNGEE. Trimming took off 4 bases at V and 4 bases at J, with 18 bases between the two ends. CDR3 sequence (DNA): TGTGCCAGCAGCTCAGGGACGGGATGGGTATACAATGAGCAGTTCTTC. Translated: CASSSGTGWVYNEQFF.

The gene calls are TRBV7-8 and TRBJ2-7; D possibly corresponds to TRBD2 (5 bases). Germline assignment: CDR1 SGHVS and CDR2 FQNEAQ. The V gene lost 6 bases and the J gene lost 2 bases, with 17 bases spanning the gap. This CDR3 comprises 15 residues. CDR3 amino acids: CASSPRWGDTYEQYF. DNA for the CDR3: TGTGCCAGCAGTCCGAGGTGGGGAGACACCTACGAGCAGTACTTC.